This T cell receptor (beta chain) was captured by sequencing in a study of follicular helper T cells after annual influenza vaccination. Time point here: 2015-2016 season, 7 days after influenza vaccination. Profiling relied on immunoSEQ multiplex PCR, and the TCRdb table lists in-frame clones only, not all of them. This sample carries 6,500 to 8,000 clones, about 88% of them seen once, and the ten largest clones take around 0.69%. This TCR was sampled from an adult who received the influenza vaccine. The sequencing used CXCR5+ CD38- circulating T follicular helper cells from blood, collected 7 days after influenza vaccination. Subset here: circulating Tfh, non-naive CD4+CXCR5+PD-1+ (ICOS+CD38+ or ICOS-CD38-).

Here the CDR3 DNA reads TGTGCCAGCAGACGACTAGTGAGTAATGACGAGCAGTACTTC. Translating gives CASRRLVSNDEQYF. This sequence joins TRBV6-5 and TRBJ2-7; weak D call: TRBD2 (6 bases). The germline CDR1 and CDR2 sequences are MNHEY and SVGAGI. This CDR3 is 14 amino acids long. V was trimmed by 6 bases and J by 5 bases, leaving 17 bases between them.